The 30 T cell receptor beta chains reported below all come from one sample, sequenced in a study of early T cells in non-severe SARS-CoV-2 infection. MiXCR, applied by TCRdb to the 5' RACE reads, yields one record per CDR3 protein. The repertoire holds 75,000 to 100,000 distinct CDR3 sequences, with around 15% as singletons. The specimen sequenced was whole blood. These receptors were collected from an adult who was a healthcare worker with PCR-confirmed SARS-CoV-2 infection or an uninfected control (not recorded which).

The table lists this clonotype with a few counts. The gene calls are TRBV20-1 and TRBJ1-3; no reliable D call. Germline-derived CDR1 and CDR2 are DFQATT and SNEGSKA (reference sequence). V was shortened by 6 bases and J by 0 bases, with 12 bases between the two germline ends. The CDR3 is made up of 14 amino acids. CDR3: CSALSWDSGNTIYF. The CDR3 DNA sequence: TGCAGTGCCCTCTCTTGGGACTCTGGAAACACCATATATTTT.

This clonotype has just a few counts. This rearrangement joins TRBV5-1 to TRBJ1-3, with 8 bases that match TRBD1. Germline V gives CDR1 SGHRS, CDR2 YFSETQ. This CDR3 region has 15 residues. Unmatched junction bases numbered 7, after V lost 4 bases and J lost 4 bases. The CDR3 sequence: CASSHGTGAGNTIYF. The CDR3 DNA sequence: TGCGCCAGCAGCCATGGGACAGGAGCCGGAAACACCATATATTTT.

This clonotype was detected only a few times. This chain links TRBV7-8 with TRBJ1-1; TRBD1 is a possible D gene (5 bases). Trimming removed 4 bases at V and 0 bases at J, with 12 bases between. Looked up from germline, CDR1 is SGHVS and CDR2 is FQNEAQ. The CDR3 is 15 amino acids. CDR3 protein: CASSSTGRMNTEAFF. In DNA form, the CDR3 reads TGTGCCAGCAGCTCCACGGGGCGCATGAACACTGAAGCTTTCTTT.

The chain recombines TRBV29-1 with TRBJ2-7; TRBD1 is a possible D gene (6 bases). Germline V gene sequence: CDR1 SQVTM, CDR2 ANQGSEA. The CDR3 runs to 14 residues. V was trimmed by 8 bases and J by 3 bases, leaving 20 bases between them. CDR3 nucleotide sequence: TGCAGCCCTCTTTACGGCAGGGGCGGCTACGAGCAGTACGTC. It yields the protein CSPLYGRGGYEQYV.

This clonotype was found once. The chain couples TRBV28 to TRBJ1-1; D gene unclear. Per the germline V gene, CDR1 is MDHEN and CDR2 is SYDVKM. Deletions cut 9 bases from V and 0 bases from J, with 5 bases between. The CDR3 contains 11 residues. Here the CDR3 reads CASRLNTEAFF. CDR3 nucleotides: TGTGCCAGTAGACTGAACACTGAAGCTTTCTTT.

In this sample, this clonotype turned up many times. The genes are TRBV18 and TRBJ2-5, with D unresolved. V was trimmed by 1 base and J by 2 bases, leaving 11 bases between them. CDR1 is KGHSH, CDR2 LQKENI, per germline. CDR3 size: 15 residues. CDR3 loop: CASSPLLGQQETQYF. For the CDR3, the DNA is TGTGCCAGCTCACCACTCCTAGGGCAACAAGAGACCCAGTACTTC. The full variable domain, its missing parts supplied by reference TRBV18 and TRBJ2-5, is NAGVMQNPRHLVRRRGQEARLRCSPMKGHSHVYWYRQLPEEGLKFMVYLQKENIIDESGMPKERFSAEFPKEGPSILRIQQVVRGDSAAYFCASSPLLGQQETQYFGPGTRLLVL.

CDR3 loop: CASSSEVALYEKLFF. CDR3 DNA: TGTGCCAGCAGCTCTGAGGTTGCCCTCTATGAAAAACTGTTTTTT. The rearrangement uses TRBV6-6 and TRBJ1-4; no clear D gene. Germline assignment: CDR1 MNHNY and CDR2 SVGAGI (reference sequence). This CDR3 spans 15 amino acids. Trimming took 6 bases from V and 6 from J, leaving 17 bases between them.

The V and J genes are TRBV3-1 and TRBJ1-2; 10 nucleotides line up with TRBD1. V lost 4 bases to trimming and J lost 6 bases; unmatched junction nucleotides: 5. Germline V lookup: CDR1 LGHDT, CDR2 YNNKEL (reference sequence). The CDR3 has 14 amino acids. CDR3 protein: CASSRTGQGHGYTF. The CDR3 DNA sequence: TGTGCCAGCAGCCGGACGGGACAGGGGCATGGCTACACCTTC.

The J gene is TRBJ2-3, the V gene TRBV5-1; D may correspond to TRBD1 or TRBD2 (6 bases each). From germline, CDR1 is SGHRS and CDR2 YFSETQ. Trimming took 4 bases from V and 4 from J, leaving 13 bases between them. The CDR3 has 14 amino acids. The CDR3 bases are TGCGCCAGCAGCCTGGAGGGGGGCCCAGATACGCAGTATTTT. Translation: CASSLEGGPDTQYF.

CDR3 in amino acids: CASSPRVPTDTQYF. The CDR3 DNA sequence: TGTGCCAGCAGCCCCCGTGTGCCCACAGATACGCAGTATTTT. The chain employs TRBV7-2 and TRBJ2-3; no clear D. The V gene lost 5 bases and the J gene lost 2 bases, with 11 bases spanning the gap. In germline, CDR1 is SGHTA, CDR2 FQGNSA. The CDR3 spans 14 residues.

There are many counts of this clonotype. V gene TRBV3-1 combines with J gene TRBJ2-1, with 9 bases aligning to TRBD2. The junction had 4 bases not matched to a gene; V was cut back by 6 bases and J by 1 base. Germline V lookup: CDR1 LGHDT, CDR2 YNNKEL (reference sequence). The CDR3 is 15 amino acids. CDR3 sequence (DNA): TGTGCCAGCAGATTAGCGGGGGCGTCCTACAATGAGCAGTTCTTC. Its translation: CASRLAGASYNEQFF.

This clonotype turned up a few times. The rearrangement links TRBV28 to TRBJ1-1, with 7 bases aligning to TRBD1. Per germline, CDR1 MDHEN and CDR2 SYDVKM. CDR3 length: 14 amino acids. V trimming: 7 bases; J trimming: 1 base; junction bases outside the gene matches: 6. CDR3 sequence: CASIPGTENTEAFF. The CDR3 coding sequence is TGTGCCAGCATCCCGGGGACAGAGAACACTGAAGCTTTCTTT.

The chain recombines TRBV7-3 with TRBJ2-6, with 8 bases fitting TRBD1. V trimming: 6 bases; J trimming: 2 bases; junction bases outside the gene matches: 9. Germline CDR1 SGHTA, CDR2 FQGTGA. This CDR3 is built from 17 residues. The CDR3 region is CASSYARTGTGANVLTF. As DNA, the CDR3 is TGTGCCAGCAGTTACGCCCGGACAGGGACTGGGGCCAACGTCCTGACTTTC.

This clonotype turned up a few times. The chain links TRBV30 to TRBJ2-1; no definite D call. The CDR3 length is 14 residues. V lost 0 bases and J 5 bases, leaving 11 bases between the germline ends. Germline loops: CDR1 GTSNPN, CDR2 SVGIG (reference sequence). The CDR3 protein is CAWSVLGQHNEQFF. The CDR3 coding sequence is TGTGCCTGGAGTGTACTCGGTCAGCACAATGAGCAGTTCTTC.

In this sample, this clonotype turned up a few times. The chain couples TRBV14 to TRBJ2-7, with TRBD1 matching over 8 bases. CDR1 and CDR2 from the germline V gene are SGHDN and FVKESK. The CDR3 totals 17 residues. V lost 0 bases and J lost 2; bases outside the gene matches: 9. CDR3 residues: CASSQDLAGGKTYEQYV. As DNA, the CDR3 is TGTGCCAGCAGCCAAGATCTAGCAGGGGGCAAGACCTACGAGCAGTACGTC.

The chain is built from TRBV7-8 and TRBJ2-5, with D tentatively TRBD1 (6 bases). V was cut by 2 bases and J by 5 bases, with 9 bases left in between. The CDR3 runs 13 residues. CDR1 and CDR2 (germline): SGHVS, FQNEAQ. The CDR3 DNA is TGTGCCAGCAGCTTAAACAGGGAGGAGACCCAGTACTTC. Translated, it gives CASSLNREETQYF.

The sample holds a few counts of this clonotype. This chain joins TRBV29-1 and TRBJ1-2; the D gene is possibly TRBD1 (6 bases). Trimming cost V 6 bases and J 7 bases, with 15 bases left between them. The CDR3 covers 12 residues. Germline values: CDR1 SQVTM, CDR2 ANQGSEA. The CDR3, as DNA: TGCAGCGTCAGGGGATGGAAGTCTGGCTACACCTTC. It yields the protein CSVRGWKSGYTF.

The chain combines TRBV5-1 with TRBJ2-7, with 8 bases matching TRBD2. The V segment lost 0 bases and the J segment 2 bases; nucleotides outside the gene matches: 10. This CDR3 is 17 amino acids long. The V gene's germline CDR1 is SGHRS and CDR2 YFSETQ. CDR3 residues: CASSLVGLGQPTYEQYV. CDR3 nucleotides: TGCGCCAGCAGCTTGGTGGGACTAGGGCAACCTACCTACGAGCAGTACGTC.

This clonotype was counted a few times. CDR3 residues: CASSPQGGDGEKLFF. Written as DNA, the CDR3 is TGTGCCAGCAGCCCACAAGGGGGGGACGGTGAAAAACTGTTTTTT. The genes are TRBV11-2 and TRBJ1-4, with D perhaps TRBD1 (6 bases). Germline V gives CDR1 SGHAT, CDR2 FQNNGV. CDR3 length: 15 amino acids. V was shortened by 5 bases and J by 7 bases, with 17 bases between the two germline ends.

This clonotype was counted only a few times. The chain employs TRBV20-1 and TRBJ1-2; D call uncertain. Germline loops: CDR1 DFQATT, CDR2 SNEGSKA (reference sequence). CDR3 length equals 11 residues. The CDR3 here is CSSAGVDGYTF. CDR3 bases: TGCAGCAGCGCCGGGGTTGATGGCTACACCTTC.

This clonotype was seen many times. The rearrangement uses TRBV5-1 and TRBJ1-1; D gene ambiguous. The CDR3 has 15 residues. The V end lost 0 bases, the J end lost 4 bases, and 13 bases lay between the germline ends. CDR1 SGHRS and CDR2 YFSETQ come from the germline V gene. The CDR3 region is CASSLDAGEVTEAFF. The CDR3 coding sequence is TGCGCCAGCAGCTTGGATGCGGGTGAGGTCACTGAAGCTTTCTTT.

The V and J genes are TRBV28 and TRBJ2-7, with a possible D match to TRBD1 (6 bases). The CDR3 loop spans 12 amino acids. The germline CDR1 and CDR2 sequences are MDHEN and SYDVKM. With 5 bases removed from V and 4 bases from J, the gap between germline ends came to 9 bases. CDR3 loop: CASSADRYEQYV. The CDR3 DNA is TGTGCCAGCAGTGCCGACAGGTACGAGCAGTACGTC.

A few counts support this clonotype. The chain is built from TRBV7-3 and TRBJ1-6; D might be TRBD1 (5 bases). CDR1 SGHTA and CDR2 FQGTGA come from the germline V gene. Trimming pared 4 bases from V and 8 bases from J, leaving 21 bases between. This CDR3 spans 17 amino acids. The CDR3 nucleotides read TGTGCCAGCAGCTCACGGGGCAAGGCCCTCGGAGATTCACCCCTCCACTTT. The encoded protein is CASSSRGKALGDSPLHF. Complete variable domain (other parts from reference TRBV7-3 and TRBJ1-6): GAGVSQTPSNKVTEKGKYVELRCDPISGHTALYWYRQSLGQGPEFLIYFQGTGAADDSGLPNDRFFAVRPEGSVSTLKIQRTERGDSAVYLCASSSRGKALGDSPLHFGNGTRLTVT.

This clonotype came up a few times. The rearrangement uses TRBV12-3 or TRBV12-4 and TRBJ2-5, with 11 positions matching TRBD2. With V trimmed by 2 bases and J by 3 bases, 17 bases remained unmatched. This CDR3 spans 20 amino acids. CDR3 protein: CASSLYRRGLKTSGEETQYF. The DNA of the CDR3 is TGTGCCAGCAGTTTATACCGTCGGGGTCTTAAGACTAGCGGGGAAGAGACCCAGTACTTC.

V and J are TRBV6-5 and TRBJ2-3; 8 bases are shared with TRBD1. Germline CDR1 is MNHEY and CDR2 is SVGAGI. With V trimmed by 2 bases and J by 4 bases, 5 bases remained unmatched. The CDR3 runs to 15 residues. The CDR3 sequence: CASSYSAQGADTQYF. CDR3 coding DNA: TGTGCCAGCAGTTACAGTGCACAGGGGGCAGATACGCAGTATTTT.

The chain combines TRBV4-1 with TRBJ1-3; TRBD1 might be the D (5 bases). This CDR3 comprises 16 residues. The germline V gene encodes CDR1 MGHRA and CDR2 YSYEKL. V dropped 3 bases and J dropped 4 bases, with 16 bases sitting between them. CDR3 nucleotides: TGCGCCAGCAGCCAGACGACGGGGCTCGAGGGAAACACCATATATTTT. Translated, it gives CASSQTTGLEGNTIYF.

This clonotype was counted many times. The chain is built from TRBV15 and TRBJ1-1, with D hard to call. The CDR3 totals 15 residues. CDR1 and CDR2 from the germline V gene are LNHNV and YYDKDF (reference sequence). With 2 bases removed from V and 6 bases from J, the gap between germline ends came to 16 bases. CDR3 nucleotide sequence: TGTGCCACCAGCAGACCTAACGCGTTGGGAGCTGAAGCTTTCTTT. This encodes CATSRPNALGAEAFF. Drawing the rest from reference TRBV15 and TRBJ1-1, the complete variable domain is DAMVIQNPRYQVTQFGKPVTLSCSQTLNHNVMYWYQQKSSQAPKLLFHYYDKDFNNEADTPDNFQSRRPNTSFCFLDIRSPGLGDTAMYLCATSRPNALGAEAFFGQGTRLTVV.

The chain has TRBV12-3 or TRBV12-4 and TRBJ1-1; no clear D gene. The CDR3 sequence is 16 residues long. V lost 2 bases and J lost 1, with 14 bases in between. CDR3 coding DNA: TGTGCCAGCAGTTTACAGGACGGAGGTAGGAACACTGAAGCTTTCTTT. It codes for CASSLQDGGRNTEAFF.

DNA for the CDR3: TGTGCCAGCAGCGAAACCGGAGATACGCAGTATTTT. It codes for CASSETGDTQYF. The chain is built from TRBV2 and TRBJ2-3, with unresolved D. The CDR3 is 12 amino acids. CDR1 SNHLY and CDR2 FYNNEI come from the germline V gene. Trimming removed 6 bases from V and 5 bases from J, with 9 bases in between.

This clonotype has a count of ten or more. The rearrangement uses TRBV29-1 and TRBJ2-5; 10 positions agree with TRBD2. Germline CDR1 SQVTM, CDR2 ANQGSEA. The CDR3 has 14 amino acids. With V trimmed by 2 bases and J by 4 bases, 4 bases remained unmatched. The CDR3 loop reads CSVESGGAIETQYF. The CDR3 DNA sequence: TGCAGCGTTGAAAGCGGGGGGGCCATAGAGACCCAGTACTTC.